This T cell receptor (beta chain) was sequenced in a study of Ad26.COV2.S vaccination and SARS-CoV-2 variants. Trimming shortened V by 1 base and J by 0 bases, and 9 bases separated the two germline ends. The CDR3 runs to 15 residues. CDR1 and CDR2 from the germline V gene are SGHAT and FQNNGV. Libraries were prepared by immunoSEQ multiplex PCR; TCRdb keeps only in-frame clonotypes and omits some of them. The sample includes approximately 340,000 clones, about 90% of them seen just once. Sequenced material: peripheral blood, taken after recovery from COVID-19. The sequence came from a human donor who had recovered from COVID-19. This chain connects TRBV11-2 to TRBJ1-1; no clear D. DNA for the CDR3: TGTGCCAGCAGCTTAGTACGGCCCATGAACACTGAAGCTTTCTTT. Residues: CASSLVRPMNTEAFF.